Presented here are 2 T cell receptor beta chains from one specimen sequenced in a study of T cell responses to AZD1222 COVID-19 vaccine. TCRdb keeps only in-frame clones here, not all; method: immunoSEQ multiplex PCR. In the table there are approximately 150,000 clones, 85% to 95% of which are singletons. The sample in question was peripheral blood, obtained after recovery from COVID-19. These receptors were taken from an adult who had recovered from COVID-19.

V is TRBV30 and J is TRBJ1-6; D perhaps matches TRBD1 (5 bases). The CDR3 extends over 13 amino acids. Germline V gene sequence: CDR1 GTSNPN, CDR2 SVGIG (reference sequence). Trimming pared 1 base from V and 6 bases from J, leaving 7 bases between. CDR3 nucleotides: TGTGCCTGGAGTGCGCAGGGTAATTCACCCCTCCACTTT. Amino acids: CAWSAQGNSPLHF.

The CDR3, as DNA: TGTGCCAGCAGGAGGGGACTAGCGGGAGTCTACGAGCAGTACTTC. It specifies CASRRGLAGVYEQYF. The chain couples TRBV5-5 to TRBJ2-7; 14 bases match TRBD2. This CDR3 spans 15 amino acids. Germline CDR1 reads SGHKS; CDR2 reads YYEKEE (reference sequence). Trimming took 5 bases from V and 3 from J; bases not matched to a gene: 4.